Below, 20 T cell receptor beta chains from the same sample are listed, as sequenced in a study of T-cell reconstitution after alpha-beta-depleted transplantation in children. Findings and limits, study-wide: T cells produced anew were the main source of T-cell counts and diversity one year after transplant.

During its preparation, the TCRbeta library received unique molecular identifiers. TCRdb used MiXCR to reprocess the PCR reads, holding one entry per CDR3 protein. The table records about 290,000 distinct CDR3 sequences, roughly 7.8% of them present only once. These TCRs are of unknown antigen specificity. The starting material was peripheral blood, obtained 360 days after TCRalphabeta/CD19-depleted stem cell transplant. Every receptor here comes from a female patient aged 2-10 years who had a stem cell transplant for Fanconi anemia, so the T cells may come from the graft donor.

At least ten counts were recorded for this clonotype. The CDR3, as DNA: TGTGCCATCTTGAGTTCCTACAATGAGCAGTTCTTC. Residues: CAILSSYNEQFF. The gene calls are TRBV10-3 and TRBJ2-1; no clear D gene. This CDR3 has 12 amino acids. Germline CDR1 is ENHRY and CDR2 is SYGVKD. The V and J ends lost 8 bases and 1 base respectively, with 6 bases between them.

This chain uses TRBV7-9 with TRBJ2-7, with D possibly being TRBD1 or TRBD2 (5 bases each). V lost 5 bases to trimming and J lost 4 bases, with 12 bases between them. The CDR3 sequence is 13 residues long. The germline gives CDR1 SEHNR, CDR2 FQNEAQ (reference sequence). CDR3 sequence reads: CASSHAGGYEQYF. The CDR3 bases are TGTGCCAGCAGCCACGCTGGGGGTTACGAGCAGTACTTC.

The chain combines TRBV9 with TRBJ2-1; 7 bases match TRBD1. Looked up from germline, CDR1 is SGDLS and CDR2 is YYNGEE. J was trimmed by 3 bases and V by 1 base; bases with no gene match: 1. This CDR3 contains 14 residues. CDR3 in DNA: TGTGCCAGCAGCGTACGGGACAGCTACAATGAGCAGTTCTTC. It codes for CASSVRDSYNEQFF.

The V call is TRBV4-2, the J call TRBJ2-7; possibly TRBD1 for D (7 bases). Trimming took off 4 bases at V and 7 bases at J, with 26 bases between the two ends. In germline, CDR1 is LGHNA, CDR2 YNFKEQ. The CDR3 is 17 residues long. CDR3 region: CASSPSMQGGMRGEQYF. CDR3 coding DNA: TGTGCCAGCAGCCCCTCCATGCAGGGGGGCATGAGAGGGGAGCAGTACTTC.

This clonotype was recorded at least ten times. V and J are TRBV9 and TRBJ2-1, with D unclear. CDR3 length: 12 residues. Germline lookup yields CDR1 SGDLS and CDR2 YYNGEE. V was trimmed by 4 bases and J by 7 bases, leaving 9 bases between them. Written as DNA, the CDR3 is TGTGCCAGCAGCCCACGTTGGAATGAGCAGTTCTTC. This translates into CASSPRWNEQFF. Based on the CDR3 plus reference TRBV9 and TRBJ2-1, the full variable domain is DSGVTQTPKHLITATGQRVTLRCSPRSGDLSVYWYQQSLDQGLQFLIQYYNGEERAKGNILERFSAQQFPDLHSELNLSSLELGDSALYFCASSPRWNEQFFGPGTRLTVL.

This clonotype showed up just a few times. The chain carries TRBV7-3 and TRBJ1-1; 7 positions match TRBD1. V was clipped by 2 bases and J by 3 bases; unmatched bases: 15. The CDR3 covers 18 residues. Looked up from germline, CDR1 is SGHTA and CDR2 is FQGTGA. This chain's CDR3 is CASSLVPLGTQGDTEAFF. CDR3 nucleotide sequence: TGTGCCAGCAGCTTAGTCCCCCTTGGGACCCAGGGGGACACTGAAGCTTTCTTT.

This clonotype was counted between two and nine times. The V gene is TRBV5-1, the J gene TRBJ2-5; 7 nucleotides match TRBD2. The V segment lost 4 bases and the J segment 5 bases; nucleotides outside the gene matches: 11. Germline values: CDR1 SGHRS, CDR2 YFSETQ. This CDR3 comprises 15 residues. This CDR3 is CASSLGTTALETQYF. CDR3 coding DNA: TGCGCCAGCAGCCTAGGGACTACCGCTCTTGAGACCCAGTACTTC.

To note about this clonotype: This may be a read error: a much more frequent sequence differs by one nucleotide. CDR3 nucleotide sequence: TGTACCAGCAGTTACAGTGGAAGCAATCAGCCCCAGCATTTT. This codes for CTSSYSGSNQPQHF. The chain joins TRBV6-2 or TRBV6-3 to TRBJ1-5; D gene unclear. Germline V gene data show CDR1 as MNHEY and CDR2 as SVGEGT. The CDR3 is 14 amino acids.

In this sample, this clonotype turned up many times. The gene calls are TRBV29-1 and TRBJ2-5; TRBD1 or TRBD2 may be the D gene (5 bases each). The CDR3 has 11 residues. Germline values: CDR1 SQVTM, CDR2 ANQGSEA. V was pared by 1 base and J by 5 bases, with 5 bases between. CDR3 DNA: TGCAGCGTTGAAGGGGGGGAGACCCAGTACTTC. Protein sequence: CSVEGGETQYF.

This clonotype was detected many times. The V gene is TRBV7-9, the J gene TRBJ2-5; D unresolved. Germline V gives CDR1 SEHNR, CDR2 FQNEAQ (reference sequence). CDR3 size: 14 residues. With 3 bases removed from V and 3 bases from J, the gap between germline ends came to 11 bases. DNA of the CDR3: TGTGCCAGCAGCTTTGTTGTGGCGGAAGAGACCCAGTACTTC. This gives the protein CASSFVVAEETQYF. The whole variable domain, filled in from reference TRBV7-9 and TRBJ2-5, reads DTGVSQNPRHKITKRGQNVTFRCDPISEHNRLYWYRQTLGQGPEFLTYFQNEAQLEKSRLLSDRFSAERPKGSFSTLEIQRTEQGDSAMYLCASSFVVAEETQYFGPGTRLLVL.

This clonotype was detected only a few times. The chain combines TRBV15 with TRBJ1-2, with D unresolved. CDR3 length: 18 residues. Germline V CDR1 and CDR2: LNHNV, YYDKDF (reference sequence). V dropped 2 bases and J dropped 7 bases, with 26 bases sitting between them. Written as DNA, the CDR3 is TGTGCCACCAGCAGATCCCCCCCTACGCGAAGAGGAGGGATTGGCTACACCTTC. It translates to CATSRSPPTRRGGIGYTF.

The table lists this clonotype with a few counts. The chain joins TRBV14 to TRBJ1-2; 7 positions match TRBD1. V gave up 3 bases and J gave up 5 bases; unmatched junction bases: 9. The CDR3 is 15 residues long. The V gene's germline CDR1 is SGHDN and CDR2 FVKESK. In DNA, the CDR3 is TGTGCCAGCAGCCAGGGTGAGGGGGCTTTATATGGCTACACCTTC. Its translation: CASSQGEGALYGYTF.

This clonotype has a handful of counts. The rearrangement links TRBV20-1 to TRBJ1-4; 7 bases fit TRBD1. Germline CDR1 reads DFQATT; CDR2 reads SNEGSKA (reference sequence). Trimming took 4 bases from V and 1 from J; bases not matched to a gene: 3. This CDR3 comprises 14 residues. The CDR3 reads CSAIRGRTNEKLFF. As DNA, the CDR3 is TGCAGTGCTATCAGGGGGAGAACTAATGAAAAACTGTTTTTT.

The CDR3 DNA is TGTGCCAGCAGTTTATTCGGACTAGCGGGAGTCGAGCAGTACTTC. Its translation: CASSLFGLAGVEQYF. The chain combines TRBV27 with TRBJ2-7, with 13 bases lining up with TRBD2. Germline V gene lookup returns CDR1 MNHEY and CDR2 SMNVEV (reference sequence). The CDR3 length is 15 residues. V shed 1 base, J shed 6 bases, and the junction held 3 bases outside the gene matches.

This clonotype was picked up a small number of times. V is TRBV28 and J is TRBJ2-2; 8 positions match TRBD2. The CDR3 totals 17 residues. In germline, CDR1 is MDHEN, CDR2 SYDVKM. The J segment lost 5 bases and the V segment lost 2 bases, leaving 10 bases of the junction unmatched. The CDR3 bases are TGTGCCAGCAGTTTAACCGTCGGGGGGGGGCGAACCGGGGAGCTGTTTTTT. It is translated as CASSLTVGGGRTGELFF.

This clonotype was recorded many times. This rearrangement joins TRBV10-3 to TRBJ2-7, with a tentative D call TRBD1 (6 bases). Trimming cost V 7 bases and J 4 bases, with 11 bases left between them. Germline lookup yields CDR1 ENHRY and CDR2 SYGVKD. The CDR3 is 12 residues long. The CDR3, as DNA: TGTGCCATCACCAATACAGGGTACGAGCAGTACTTC. Translated, it gives CAITNTGYEQYF.

This clonotype has a count of ten or more. The chain links TRBV20-1 to TRBJ2-5; TRBD1 might be the D (5 bases). V lost 7 bases to trimming and J lost 6 bases, with 12 bases between them. CDR3 length equals 11 residues. Germline lookup yields CDR1 DFQATT and CDR2 SNEGSKA (reference sequence). CDR3 loop: CSVWPGKTQYF. The DNA for the CDR3 is TGCAGTGTATGGCCAGGGAAGACCCAGTACTTC.

There are many counts of this clonotype. CDR3 sequence: CASSEGPYSSQETQYF. The CDR3 coding sequence is TGTGCCAGCAGTGAAGGACCCTACAGTAGCCAAGAGACCCAGTACTTC. The genes are TRBV6-1 and TRBJ2-5; unclear D gene. There are 16 residues in the CDR3. Trimming pared 1 base from V and 1 base from J, leaving 13 bases between. Germline-derived CDR1 and CDR2 are MNHNS and SASEGT.

This chain connects TRBV18 to TRBJ1-1; D gene unclear. The CDR3 covers 14 residues. Trimming removed 0 bases from V and 6 bases from J, with 11 bases in between. In germline, CDR1 is KGHSH, CDR2 LQKENI. The CDR3, as DNA: TGTGCCAGCTCACCACCTCATGGAGACGCTGAAGCTTTCTTT. Protein product: CASSPPHGDAEAFF.

This clonotype was found many times. The gene calls are TRBV27 and TRBJ1-1, with D perhaps matching TRBD1 (5 bases). CDR3 length equals 15 residues. Between the trimmed V and J ends, which lost 5 bases and 0 bases, there was a span of 13 bases. Germline V gives CDR1 MNHEY, CDR2 SMNVEV (reference sequence). The CDR3 spells CASSHRQLMNTEAFF. The DNA of the CDR3 is TGTGCCAGCAGTCACCGACAGTTAATGAACACTGAAGCTTTCTTT.